The TCR beta chain under discussion was sequenced for a study of blood T cell repertoires in COVID-19. Study as a whole: From the United States, Italy and Spain came samples of acute and convalescent COVID-19. T cells, B-cell-depleted T cells, or PBMCs supplied cDNA or gDNA.

In the original processing: Reference gene primer amplification yielded estimated nucleated cell counts. Only in-frame clones appear in the TCRdb table, and some are missing; sequencing was by immunoSEQ multiplex PCR. For V, J and clone size, that table is used; D and trimming come from the DNA. The table has around 130,000 clones, around 87% seen once. The sequence came from a human donor in a cohort sampled during active COVID-19. The sequencing sample was made of peripheral blood.

The CDR3 region is CASSLSWSVSYEQYF. Here the CDR3 DNA reads TGTGCCAGCAGCCTCTCCTGGTCAGTTTCCTACGAGCAGTACTTC. The gene calls are TRBV3-1 (or the pseudogene TRBV3-2) and TRBJ2-7, with D unresolved. Germline-derived CDR1 and CDR2 are LGHDT and YNNKEL (reference sequence). This CDR3 has 15 amino acids. V lost 4 bases and J 1 base, leaving 14 bases between the germline ends.